Described below is a single T cell receptor beta chain sequence and its context. The antigen remains unidentified. The data are from a study of T cells in localized non-small cell lung cancer. Findings and limits, study-wide: The study detected a median roughly 57 of the top 100 tumor clones in adjacent lung.

The method was immunoSEQ multiplex PCR; TCRdb's version includes in-frame clones alone and lacks a portion of them. The sample records 2,900 or so clones, about 33% being singletons. Source: normal lung tissue next to the tumor, taken before any cancer treatment. This receptor was identified in a man aged 35 to 69 with stage I lung adenocarcinoma.

The CDR3 protein is CAWRPPGLNTEAFF. The CDR3 region has the DNA TGTGCCTGGAGACCTCCGGGCCTGAACACTGAAGCTTTCTTT. V and J are TRBV30 and TRBJ1-1; no clear D. The CDR3 spans 14 residues. Germline V CDR1 and CDR2: GTSNPN, SVGIG (reference sequence). The ends were cut back, 3 bases at V and 0 bases at J, with 11 bases in the middle.